These 29 T cell receptor beta chains originate from one sample sequenced in a study of T cells in Graves' hyperthyroidism and ophthalmopathy. Amplification of TCR beta CDR3 regions used RNA as the template. An initial round of RT-PCR targeting the TCR CDR3 relied on the HTBI primer set. TCRdb reanalysed the multiplex PCR reads using MiXCR and keeps one entry per CDR3 protein. This table has about 360,000 distinct CDR3 sequences, roughly 13% appearing once. Source material: blood. The source of these receptors is a young man with Graves' hyperthyroidism that later progressed to Graves' ophthalmopathy.

The CDR3, as DNA: TGTGCCAGCAGCAACCCCCGGTACACACAATCTTCGAACACCGGGGAGCTGTTTTTT. Its translation: CASSNPRYTQSSNTGELFF. The chain recombines TRBV7-8 with TRBJ2-2, with unresolved D. The CDR3 is made up of 19 amino acids. Trimming pared 5 bases from V and 0 bases from J, leaving 22 bases between. CDR1 is SGHVS, CDR2 FQNEAQ, per germline.

This chain uses TRBV18 with TRBJ1-2; TRBD1 might be the D (5 bases). This CDR3 region has 12 residues. V was pared by 2 bases and J by 6 bases, with 7 bases between. Germline V gives CDR1 KGHSH, CDR2 LQKENI. The CDR3 spells CASSPAGDGYTF. The CDR3 DNA is TGTGCCAGCTCACCAGCGGGGGATGGCTACACCTTC.

The CDR3 DNA follows: TGTGCCTGGAGTGGACTAGCGGGGGGGTCTACCGGGGAGCTGTTTTTT. This translates into CAWSGLAGGSTGELFF. V is TRBV30 and J is TRBJ2-2; 14 bases are a match to TRBD2. Germline assignment: CDR1 GTSNPN and CDR2 SVGIG (reference sequence). The junction had 3 bases not matched to a gene; V was cut back by 1 base and J by 5 bases. There are 16 residues in the CDR3. Filled out from reference TRBV30 and TRBJ2-2, the complete variable domain reads SQTIHQWPATLVQPVGSPLSLECTVEGTSNPNLYWYRQAAGRGLQLLFYSVGIGQISSEVPQNLSASRPQDRQFILSSKKLLLSDSGFYLCAWSGLAGGSTGELFFGEGSRLTVL.

This clonotype was picked up many times. The chain uses TRBV12-3 or TRBV12-4 and TRBJ1-2; no firm D call. V dropped 2 bases and J dropped 6 bases, with 16 bases sitting between them. The CDR3 sequence is 15 residues long. This chain's CDR3 is CASSLFGSVHNGYTF. In DNA, the CDR3 is TGTGCCAGCAGTTTATTCGGCTCAGTCCATAATGGCTACACCTTC.

This clonotype came up once. This sequence joins TRBV7-8 and TRBJ2-6; D unclear. Per germline, CDR1 SGHVS and CDR2 FQNEAQ. V lost 2 bases and J lost 0, with 14 bases in between. CDR3 length: 18 amino acids. The CDR3 DNA is TGTGCCAGCAGCTTATTTTGGACGGAGCTCTCTGGGGCCAACGTCCTGACTTTC. It yields the protein CASSLFWTELSGANVLTF.

This clonotype was seen repeatedly, ten times or more. The chain joins TRBV11-3 to TRBJ2-3; D gene ambiguous. This CDR3 has 16 residues. CDR1 and CDR2 from the germline V gene are SGHNT and YENEEA. The V end lost 3 bases, the J end lost 4 bases, and 17 bases lay between the germline ends. CDR3 in DNA: TGTGCCAGCAGCTTCTTGGCAGGTCTTAGGGCAGATACGCAGTATTTT. This gives the protein CASSFLAGLRADTQYF.

V and J are TRBV7-9 and TRBJ2-7, with D possibly being TRBD1 (5 bases). Per germline, CDR1 SEHNR and CDR2 FQNEAQ (reference sequence). V lost 8 bases and J 3 bases, leaving 17 bases between the germline ends. The CDR3 runs to 14 residues. The CDR3 region is CASQGSDAGYEQYF. For the CDR3, the DNA is TGTGCCAGCCAGGGCTCGGACGCAGGCTACGAGCAGTACTTC.

The chain is built from TRBV19 and TRBJ1-2, with 9 bases matching TRBD1. Germline CDR1 is LNHDA and CDR2 is SQIVND (reference sequence). The CDR3 loop spans 14 amino acids. Unmatched junction bases numbered 3, after V lost 3 bases and J lost 4 bases. The CDR3 sequence: CASSMGQGPYGYTF. The CDR3 DNA is TGTGCCAGTAGTATGGGACAGGGACCCTATGGCTACACCTTC.

The chain combines TRBV30 with TRBJ2-2; D perhaps matches TRBD2 (5 bases). V lost 2 bases and J lost 5, with 12 bases in between. CDR1 and CDR2 from the germline V gene are GTSNPN and SVGIG (reference sequence). CDR3 length equals 14 residues. The CDR3 DNA sequence: TGTGCCTGGAGTCGGGGAAGCCAAACCGGGGAGCTGTTTTTT. This sequence encodes CAWSRGSQTGELFF. Drawing the rest from reference TRBV30 and TRBJ2-2, the complete variable domain is SQTIHQWPATLVQPVGSPLSLECTVEGTSNPNLYWYRQAAGRGLQLLFYSVGIGQISSEVPQNLSASRPQDRQFILSSKKLLLSDSGFYLCAWSRGSQTGELFFGEGSRLTVL.

Of note for this clonotype: The junction departs from germline at one end; a sequencing error may be responsible. The J gene is TRBJ2-5, the V gene TRBV11-3; possibly TRBD2 for D (6 bases). CDR3 length: 13 residues. Per germline, CDR1 SGHNT and CDR2 YENEEA. The CDR3 protein is CVSSSGLQETQYF. The CDR3, as DNA: TGTGTCAGCAGCTCGGGACTCCAAGAGACCCAGTACTTC.

V usage is TRBV30 and J usage is TRBJ1-1, with 8 nucleotides matching TRBD1. Per the germline V gene, CDR1 is GTSNPN and CDR2 is SVGIG (reference sequence). This CDR3 is built from 12 residues. Trimming cost V 2 bases and J 7 bases; bases outside gene matches: 3. CDR3: CAWSPGQGEAFF. Written as DNA, the CDR3 is TGTGCCTGGAGTCCTGGACAGGGTGAAGCTTTCTTT.

This clonotype was counted at least ten times. V usage is TRBV12-3 or TRBV12-4 and J usage is TRBJ2-3; maybe TRBD2 (5 bases). The V and J ends lost 5 bases and 3 bases respectively, with 18 bases between them. CDR3 length: 16 amino acids. The CDR3 is CASSRHRVEGTDTQYF. CDR3 coding DNA: TGTGCCAGCAGTCGCCACCGGGTCGAGGGAACAGATACGCAGTATTTT.

This clonotype was observed a handful of times. V is TRBV3-1 and J is TRBJ2-3; possibly TRBD2 for D (5 bases). Trimming removed 4 bases from V and 4 bases from J, with 15 bases in between. Germline values: CDR1 LGHDT, CDR2 YNNKEL (reference sequence). CDR3 length: 15 residues. The CDR3 DNA sequence: TGTGCCAGCAGCCCTTATCCGACTACGGCAGATACGCAGTATTTT. Its protein product is CASSPYPTTADTQYF.

This clonotype has at least ten counts. V is TRBV2 and J is TRBJ1-2, with 10 nucleotides matching TRBD1. CDR1 SNHLY and CDR2 FYNNEI come from the germline V gene. The CDR3 sequence is 17 residues long. Trimming cost V 6 bases and J 7 bases; bases outside gene matches: 17. DNA of the CDR3: TGTGCCAGCAGGGGACAGGGGACTAACCCCTTTAGGCGTGGCTACACCTTC. Its protein product is CASRGQGTNPFRRGYTF. Together with reference TRBV2 and TRBJ1-2, the CDR3 gives the full variable domain: EPEVTQTPSHQVTQMGQEVILRCVPISNHLYFYWYRQILGQKVEFLVSFYNNEISEKSEIFDDQFSVERPDGSNFTLKIRSTKLEDSAMYFCASRGQGTNPFRRGYTFGSGTRLTVV.

This sequence joins TRBV7-3 and TRBJ2-6; possibly TRBD2 for D (6 bases). V was shortened by 1 base and J by 0 bases, with 13 bases between the two germline ends. This CDR3 is 18 amino acids long. Per the germline V gene, CDR1 is SGHTA and CDR2 is FQGTGA. In nucleotides, the CDR3 is TGTGCCAGCAGCTTAAGAGGCGGGGTCACCTCTGGGGCCAACGTCCTGACTTTC. Its protein product is CASSLRGGVTSGANVLTF.

This clonotype was picked up one time. Just one base apart from a much larger clone, this may be a read error. The chain carries TRBV3-1 and TRBJ2-5, with a possible D match to TRBD2 (6 bases). CDR1 is LGHDT, CDR2 YNNKEL, per germline (reference sequence). The CDR3 contains 14 residues. The CDR3 bases are TGTGTCAGCAGCCTACGTAGGGAGGACGAGACCCAGTACTTC. Its protein product is CVSSLRREDETQYF.

This clonotype was seen many times. This rearrangement joins TRBV12-3 or TRBV12-4 to TRBJ2-5; TRBD1 is a possible D gene (6 bases). With 5 bases removed from V and 3 bases from J, the gap between germline ends came to 7 bases. This CDR3 comprises 12 residues. The CDR3 loop is CASSHREETQYF. DNA of the CDR3: TGTGCCAGCAGTCACAGGGAAGAGACCCAGTACTTC.

V usage is TRBV11-3 and J usage is TRBJ2-5; the match to TRBD1 covers 10 bases. The CDR3 totals 15 residues. Looked up from germline, CDR1 is SGHNT and CDR2 is YENEEA. V trimming: 5 bases; J trimming: 4 bases; junction bases outside the gene matches: 7. The DNA for the CDR3 is TGTGCCAGCAGCGAGCCGGGACAGGGGAGAGAGACCCAGTACTTC. This sequence encodes CASSEPGQGRETQYF.

This CDR3 reads CASSESPGNNQPQHF. Written as DNA, the CDR3 is TGCGCCAGCAGTGAGTCGCCAGGAAACAATCAGCCCCAGCATTTT. This chain joins TRBV10-2 and TRBJ1-5; D remains unclear. The CDR3 runs to 15 residues. The V and J ends lost 0 bases and 3 bases respectively, with 9 bases between them. CDR1 is WSHSY, CDR2 SAAADI, per germline.

This chain connects TRBV20-1 to TRBJ2-2; 7 bases are shared with TRBD2. This CDR3 contains 15 residues. From germline, CDR1 is DFQATT and CDR2 SNEGSKA (reference sequence). V lost 3 bases to trimming and J lost 5 bases; unmatched junction nucleotides: 9. The CDR3 sequence: CSAREGLRGTGELFF. The CDR3 DNA follows: TGCAGTGCTAGGGAGGGGCTGCGGGGGACCGGGGAGCTGTTTTTT.

The sample holds many counts of this clonotype. The chain uses TRBV20-1 and TRBJ2-1, with D perhaps matching TRBD2 (7 bases). The CDR3 loop spans 16 amino acids. Trimming left V 0 bases short and J 1 base short, with 13 bases between. The germline V gene encodes CDR1 DFQATT and CDR2 SNEGSKA (reference sequence). CDR3 DNA: TGCAGTGCTAGAGATAGGGGGGGACCTTCCTACAATGAGCAGTTCTTC. Protein sequence: CSARDRGGPSYNEQFF.

The chain is built from TRBV19 and TRBJ2-4; either TRBD1 or TRBD2 may supply D (5 bases each). The germline gives CDR1 LNHDA, CDR2 SQIVND (reference sequence). V lost 0 bases, J lost 11 bases, and 32 bases lay in between. The CDR3 runs 20 residues. DNA of the CDR3: TGTGCCAGTAGTATAGATATCGAACTCCGGGACGTCCGAGTCCACTCTCTTCAGTACTTC. Translation: CASSIDIELRDVRVHSLQYF.

The V call is TRBV7-8, the J call TRBJ2-7; D is ambiguous. The ends were cut back, 7 bases at V and 3 bases at J, with 16 bases in the middle. Germline assignment: CDR1 SGHVS and CDR2 FQNEAQ. This CDR3 contains 14 residues. CDR3 loop: CASTLKWQDYEQYF. The DNA of the CDR3 is TGTGCCAGCACCCTTAAGTGGCAGGACTACGAGCAGTACTTC.

This clonotype has a count of ten or more. The chain joins TRBV7-2 to TRBJ2-5; TRBD2 matches at 14 bases. The CDR3 is 17 amino acids. The germline gives CDR1 SGHTA, CDR2 FQGNSA. J lost 5 bases, V lost 1 base, and 6 bases had no gene match. CDR3 sequence reads: CASSLGTSGGSGETQYF. CDR3 DNA: TGTGCCAGCAGCTTAGGGACTAGCGGGGGGTCCGGGGAGACCCAGTACTTC.

This clonotype was seen ten or more times. CDR3 nucleotides: TGTGCCAGCAGCTCAACCGGGACATCTCTTGCCGAGCAGTACTTC. Encoded protein: CASSSTGTSLAEQYF. The chain employs TRBV7-6 and TRBJ2-7; D may be TRBD1 (6 bases). Germline V CDR1 and CDR2: SGHVS, FNYEAQ. V gave up 4 bases and J gave up 6 bases, with 19 bases separating them. There are 15 residues in the CDR3. The complete variable domain, with remaining parts taken from reference TRBV7-6 and TRBJ2-7, reads GAGVSQSPRYKVTKRGQDVALRCDPISGHVSLYWYRQALGQGPEFLTYFNYEAQQDKSGLPNDRFSAERPEGSISTLTIQRTEQRDSAMYRCASSSTGTSLAEQYFGPGTRLTVT.

This clonotype has a count of ten or more. V gene TRBV24-1 combines with J gene TRBJ1-2; D is uncertain. This CDR3 contains 15 residues. CDR1 KGHDR and CDR2 SFDVKD come from the germline V gene. Trimming removed 1 base at V and 0 bases at J, with 8 bases between. The CDR3 loop is CATSDFGGANYGYTF. CDR3 sequence (DNA): TGTGCCACCAGTGATTTCGGCGGAGCTAACTATGGCTACACCTTC.

Ten or more counts support this clonotype. The rearrangement uses TRBV7-2 and TRBJ2-2; the D gene is possibly TRBD1 (6 bases). V lost 3 bases, J lost 5 bases, and 10 bases lay in between. There are 14 residues in the CDR3. Germline CDR1 and CDR2: SGHTA and FQGNSA. In nucleotides, the CDR3 is TGTGCCAGCAGCTTGTCACAGGGTACCGGGGAGCTGTTTTTT. Its protein is CASSLSQGTGELFF.

This clonotype was observed a few times. The V and J genes are TRBV30 and TRBJ2-3, with 9 bases that match TRBD1. This CDR3 has 15 amino acids. The germline CDR1 and CDR2 sequences are GTSNPN and SVGIG (reference sequence). Trimming cost V 5 bases and J 4 bases; bases outside gene matches: 10. The CDR3 is CAWDLGQGSADTQYF. CDR3 DNA sequence: TGTGCCTGGGATCTTGGACAGGGGTCAGCAGATACGCAGTATTTT.

This clonotype has at least ten counts. V gene TRBV7-9 combines with J gene TRBJ1-3; D is possibly TRBD1 (5 bases). The CDR3 extends over 16 amino acids. V was pared by 5 bases and J by 0 bases, with 14 bases between. Germline CDR1 is SEHNR and CDR2 is FQNEAQ (reference sequence). The CDR3 nucleotides are TGTGCCAGCAGCCTGGGACTCCGAAACTCTGGAAACACCATATATTTT. Its translation is CASSLGLRNSGNTIYF.